This T cell receptor beta chain was documented in a study of T cell repertoires in cytomegalovirus infection (dated by TCRdb to between 2017 and 2020). For the study in its entirety: Donor HLA type was relevant to the analysis, because carriage of CMV infection together with the matching HLA type was indicated by public TCR beta signatures. The full study reports these points: In both this cohort and an independent cohort of 352 donors, the cumulative frequency of public TCR beta family members distinguished carriers of CMV infection plus the relevant HLA type. The ex vivo response was dominated by HLA-C-restricted CMV-specific TCR beta clonotypes, which also provided the single most frequent clonotype in two of eight donors.

A remark on this clonotype: Which antigen it targets is not known. The input lacks base qualities; no much larger clone sits a single base away.

The run used an Illumina HiSeq 1500. TCRdb cleaned the public reads at Q25 with fastp, built clones with MiXCR and kept in-frame beta chains. Rows merge per CDR3 protein into single entries with the most common DNA and genes. Within this sample are 630,000 or so distinct CDR3 sequences, with around 24% of them counted one time only. 6.5% to 10% of the sample lies in the top ten. The junction shows trimming of 5 bases on V and 0 bases on J, plus 13 bases between the germline ends. The CDR3, from cysteine to phenylalanine, totals 15 residues. The kept DNA is CDR3 alone, 45 bases in frame from the first base. The germline V gene encodes CDR1 DFQATT and CDR2 SNEGSKA (reference sequence).

This receptor was taken from a human donor in good health (CMV status not recorded). Some clones in this sample may be carry-over from other donors' samples. Source material: CD8+ T cells from PBMCs. Rearrangement joined TRBV20-1 to TRBJ1-4; a weak D assignment points to TRBD1 (5 bases agree). The DNA is as follows: TGCAGTGCTCGGGACCTTAAATCAACTAATGAAAAACTGTTTTTT. This is translated as CSARDLKSTNEKLFF.